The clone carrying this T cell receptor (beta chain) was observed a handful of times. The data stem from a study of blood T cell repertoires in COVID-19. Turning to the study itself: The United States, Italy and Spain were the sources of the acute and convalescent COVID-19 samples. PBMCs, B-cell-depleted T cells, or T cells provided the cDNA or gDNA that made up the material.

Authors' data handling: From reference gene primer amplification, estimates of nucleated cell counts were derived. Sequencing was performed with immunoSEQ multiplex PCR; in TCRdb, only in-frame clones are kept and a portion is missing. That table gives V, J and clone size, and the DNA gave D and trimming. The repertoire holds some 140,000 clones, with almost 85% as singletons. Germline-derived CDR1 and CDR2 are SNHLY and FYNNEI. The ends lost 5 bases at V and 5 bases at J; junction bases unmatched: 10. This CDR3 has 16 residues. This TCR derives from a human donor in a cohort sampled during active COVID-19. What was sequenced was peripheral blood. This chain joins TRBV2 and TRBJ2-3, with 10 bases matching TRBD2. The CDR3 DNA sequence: TGTGCCAGCAGTCTACTAGCGGGGCCCCCAGGAGATACGCAGTATTTT. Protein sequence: CASSLLAGPPGDTQYF.